This entry lists 18 T cell receptor beta chains sequenced from one sample in a study of T-cell reconstitution after alpha-beta-depleted transplantation in children. Unique molecular identifiers featured in how the TCRbeta library was prepared. TCRdb re-analysed the PCR reads in MiXCR, keeping a single row per CDR3 protein. Counted here are about 610,000 distinct CDR3 sequences, roughly 27% occurring once; the ten biggest clones make up approximately 33%. The sample in question was PBMCs, obtained before TCRalphabeta/CD19-depleted stem cell transplant. Receptor source: a boy younger than two with Wiskott-Aldrich syndrome, due to receive a stem cell transplant.

DNA for the CDR3: TGTGCCAGCTCACCGCTCCGAAGCGGGAGAGACGAGCAGTACTTC. This codes for CASSPLRSGRDEQYF. The chain links TRBV18 to TRBJ2-7, with 8 positions matching TRBD2. The CDR3 extends over 15 amino acids. The junction had 9 bases not matched to a gene; V was cut back by 3 bases and J by 5 bases. CDR1 KGHSH and CDR2 LQKENI come from the germline V gene.

The V gene is TRBV20-1, the J gene TRBJ2-2; 8 bases match TRBD1. Germline trimming cut 2 bases from V and 6 bases from J; bases unmatched to any gene: 8. The CDR3 spans 15 residues. The germline CDR1 and CDR2 sequences are DFQATT and SNEGSKA (reference sequence). CDR3 DNA: TGCAGTGCTAGAAGTCAGGGGGCGGCCCCCGGGGAGCTGTTTTTT. Its translation is CSARSQGAAPGELFF.

In this sample, this clonotype turned up a few times. The chain links TRBV20-1 to TRBJ2-1; D may be TRBD2 (6 bases). There are 12 residues in the CDR3. CDR1 DFQATT and CDR2 SNEGSKA come from the germline V gene (reference sequence). V lost 6 bases and J lost 6, with 12 bases in between. The CDR3 loop reads CSAQDYGNEQFF. In DNA form, the CDR3 reads TGCAGTGCCCAGGACTACGGCAATGAGCAGTTCTTC.

The chain uses TRBV10-3 and TRBJ2-3, with D perhaps being TRBD1 or TRBD2 (5 bases each). The V gene lost 0 bases and the J gene lost 6 bases, with 16 bases spanning the gap. CDR1 and CDR2 from the germline V gene are ENHRY and SYGVKD. The CDR3 is 16 residues long. This chain's CDR3 is CAISESRGDLMDTQYF. CDR3 sequence (DNA): TGTGCCATCAGTGAGTCTAGGGGAGATTTGATGGATACGCAGTATTTT.

J is TRBJ2-5 and V is TRBV5-1; D may be TRBD2 (6 bases). V gave up 7 bases and J gave up 3 bases, with 7 bases separating them. CDR1 and CDR2 (germline): SGHRS, YFSETQ. CDR3 length: 11 residues. CDR3 sequence (DNA): TGCGCCAGCGGGAGGAAAGAGACCCAGTACTTC. Translating gives CASGRKETQYF.

This clonotype appeared a few times. The chain carries TRBV5-1 and TRBJ1-4; 7 bases match TRBD1. The germline CDR1 and CDR2 sequences are SGHRS and YFSETQ. V lost 1 base to trimming and J lost 4 bases; unmatched junction nucleotides: 4. The CDR3 totals 15 residues. CDR3 nucleotides: TGCGCCAGCAGCTTGAGGACAGGCGGTAATGAAAAACTGTTTTTT. Protein product: CASSLRTGGNEKLFF.

In this sample, this clonotype turned up a few times. The rearrangement links TRBV10-3 to TRBJ1-4, with 7 bases that match TRBD1. V was pared by 2 bases and J by 2 bases, with 5 bases of the junction left unmatched. CDR1 ENHRY and CDR2 SYGVKD come from the germline V gene. The CDR3 spans 16 residues. Written as DNA, the CDR3 is TGTGCCATCAGTGAGACAAGACAGGGTACTAATGAAAAACTGTTTTTT. It is translated as CAISETRQGTNEKLFF.

The chain joins TRBV5-1 to TRBJ2-5, with TRBD1 matching 7 bases. CDR3 length equals 15 residues. From germline, CDR1 is SGHRS and CDR2 YFSETQ. V trimming: 3 bases; J trimming: 0 bases; junction bases outside the gene matches: 5. The CDR3 sequence: CASSSGQSYQETQYF. In nucleotides, the CDR3 is TGCGCCAGCAGCTCGGGACAGTCCTACCAAGAGACCCAGTACTTC.

The genes are TRBV6-1 and TRBJ2-2; 11 positions agree with TRBD1. V lost 8 bases and J lost 6; bases outside the gene matches: 8. The CDR3 is 15 amino acids. Germline V CDR1 and CDR2: MNHNS, SASEGT. Here the CDR3 DNA reads TGTGCCAGCGGGATCCGGGACAGGGGGGCCGGGGAGCTGTTTTTT. It translates to CASGIRDRGAGELFF.

The chain joins TRBV2 to TRBJ2-7; D not resolved. Germline CDR1 reads SNHLY; CDR2 reads FYNNEI. The V end was cut by 4 bases, the J end by 2 bases, with 12 bases between. The CDR3 spans 14 residues. The CDR3 protein is CASSGDRTTYEQYF. CDR3 bases: TGTGCCAGCAGTGGGGATCGGACGACCTACGAGCAGTACTTC. The entire variable domain, with the rest obtained from reference TRBV2 and TRBJ2-7, is as follows: EPEVTQTPSHQVTQMGQEVILRCVPISNHLYFYWYRQILGQKVEFLVSFYNNEISEKSEIFDDQFSVERPDGSNFTLKIRSTKLEDSAMYFCASSGDRTTYEQYFGPGTRLTVT.

The J gene is TRBJ2-5, the V gene TRBV5-1; D is possibly TRBD1 (6 bases). The V gene lost 0 bases and the J gene lost 5 bases, with 11 bases spanning the gap. CDR3 length: 14 residues. Germline CDR1 and CDR2: SGHRS and YFSETQ. The CDR3 sequence is CASSLAGDEETQYF. The CDR3 DNA reads TGCGCCAGCAGCTTGGCAGGGGACGAGGAGACCCAGTACTTC.

This clonotype has just one count. This chain joins TRBV11-2 and TRBJ2-7; TRBD1 matches 10 bases. Looked up from germline, CDR1 is SGHAT and CDR2 is FQNNGV. The ends lost 5 bases at V and 6 bases at J; junction bases unmatched: 7. CDR3 length equals 14 residues. The DNA for the CDR3 is TGTGCCAGCAGCCAGCCGGGACAGGGGCGCGAGCAGTACTTC. It codes for CASSQPGQGREQYF.

The chain combines TRBV7-9 with TRBJ2-1; D unclear. V was pared by 5 bases and J by 5 bases, with 16 bases between. This CDR3 is built from 15 residues. CDR1 is SEHNR, CDR2 FQNEAQ, per germline (reference sequence). CDR3 sequence reads: CASSHSRIGHNEQFF. CDR3 in DNA: TGTGCCAGCAGCCACTCTAGGATTGGACACAATGAGCAGTTCTTC.

In its sample, this clonotype was seen a few times. The genes are TRBV11-2 and TRBJ2-1; TRBD2 is a possible D gene (6 bases). Germline CDR1 reads SGHAT; CDR2 reads FQNNGV. V lost 4 bases and J lost 6, with 16 bases in between. CDR3 length: 15 residues. CDR3 nucleotides: TGTGCCAGCAGCTCCCGCCTCCGGGACTCCAATGAGCAGTTCTTC. Translated, it gives CASSSRLRDSNEQFF.

The chain has TRBV7-9 and TRBJ2-5; TRBD1 might be the D (6 bases). CDR1 and CDR2 (germline): SEHNR, FQNEAQ (reference sequence). The CDR3 is 14 amino acids. V was cut by 4 bases and J by 2 bases, with 11 bases left in between. This chain's CDR3 is CASSYKGQQETQYF. The CDR3 DNA is TGTGCCAGCAGCTATAAGGGACAACAAGAGACCCAGTACTTC. Filled out from reference TRBV7-9 and TRBJ2-5, the complete variable domain reads DTGVSQNPRHKITKRGQNVTFRCDPISEHNRLYWYRQTLGQGPEFLTYFQNEAQLEKSRLLSDRFSAERPKGSFSTLEIQRTEQGDSAMYLCASSYKGQQETQYFGPGTRLLVL.

This clonotype was detected a few times. The rearrangement links TRBV12-3 or TRBV12-4 to TRBJ2-1; no reliable D call. The CDR3 extends over 13 amino acids. The V end lost 8 bases, the J end lost 8 bases, and 16 bases lay between the germline ends. The CDR3 loop is CASLAPSIYEQFF. The CDR3 bases are TGTGCCAGCTTGGCCCCATCTATCTATGAGCAGTTCTTC.

The V call is TRBV12-3 or TRBV12-4, the J call TRBJ2-1, with a possible D match to TRBD2 (5 bases). Trimming stripped 5 bases from V and 4 bases from J, with 15 bases between. The CDR3 runs 15 residues. The CDR3 reads CASSPSGNIYNEQFF. The CDR3 DNA follows: TGTGCCAGCAGTCCGAGCGGCAACATTTACAATGAGCAGTTCTTC.

The chain employs TRBV20-1 and TRBJ2-3, with TRBD2 matching over 7 bases. The V and J ends lost 3 bases and 2 bases, in that order; junction bases with no gene match: 8. Germline V gives CDR1 DFQATT, CDR2 SNEGSKA (reference sequence). This CDR3 spans 15 amino acids. The CDR3, as DNA: TGCAGTGCTAGGGACGGGAGGAGGGTCACAGATACGCAGTATTTT. This codes for CSARDGRRVTDTQYF.